This TCR beta chain is drawn from a study of read filtering for tumor transcriptome and immune sequencing. This clonotype was counted at least ten times. The CDR3 spans 13 residues. Germline lookup yields CDR1 LGHDT and CDR2 YNNKEL (reference sequence). V shed 5 bases and J shed 5 bases, with 12 bases lying between them. This library used roughly 370 ng RNA and molecular barcoded adaptors spanning alpha/delta and beta/gamma chains. TCRdb used MiXCR to reprocess the reads, holding one entry per CDR3 protein. The sample holds tens of thousands of distinct CDR3 sequences; roughly an eighth are singletons and the top ten take 27%.

This receptor was identified in a donor over 35 with multiple myeloma. Sequencing was done on a sample of a population of CD138-negative cells sorted from bone marrow. The chain carries TRBV3-1 and TRBJ2-5, with D tentatively TRBD2 (6 bases). CDR3 sequence (DNA): TGTGCCAGCAGCGCTGGACTATTGGAGACCCAGTACTTC. The encoded protein is CASSAGLLETQYF.